A selection of T cell receptor beta chains follows, all from one sample in a study of shared clonotypes between healthy human individuals. Here immunoSEQ multiplex PCR was the method, and the copy in TCRdb shows in-frame clones only, minus some. The sample records some 2,500,000 clones, 93% being singletons. Sequencing used naive CD4+ T cells from PBMCs. The origin of the receptors is a man between 18 and 35 years old in good health. Some clones in this sample may be carry-over from other donors' samples. Each CDR3 is given with its conserved first and last residue. A D gene is named only where the DNA matches it firmly. The size of a clone is reported for some rows only, either as once, few or many, or as a class for expanded clones.

V	J	D	size	CDR3	DNA
TRBV11-3	TRBJ2-2	TRBD2	NA	CASTLGLGYAGELFF	TGTGCCAGCACATTAGGACTAGGATACGCCGGGGAGCTGTTTTTT
TRBV18	TRBJ2-7	TRBD2	NA	CASSPSLAGGLGEQYF	TGTGCCAGCTCACCCTCCTTAGCGGGAGGGCTTGGGGAGCAGTACTTC
TRBV29-1	TRBJ2-7	NA	NA	CSVEGVPSGGQGWREPSYEQYF	TGCAGCGTTGAAGGGGTCCCGAGTGGTGGACAGGGTTGGCGGGAGCCTTCCTACGAGCAGTACTTC
TRBV5-1	TRBJ2-7	TRBD2	NA	CASSWGLAGSYEQYF	TGCGCCAGCAGCTGGGGACTAGCGGGGAGCTACGAGCAGTACTTC
TRBV6-1	TRBJ2-2	TRBD2	once	CASSELAGGSGELFF	TGTGCCAGCAGTGAACTAGCGGGAGGGTCCGGGGAGCTGTTTTTT
TRBV5-1	TRBJ2-7	TRBD2	NA	CASSLGLAGEGKQYF	TGCGCCAGCAGCCTCGGACTAGCGGGAGAGGGAAAGCAGTACTTC
TRBV5-1	TRBJ1-3	NA	NA	CASSVGAAGNTIYF	TGCGCCAGCAGCGTGGGGGCCGCTGGAAACACCATATATTTT
TRBV7-2	TRBJ1-4	NA	NA	CASSLRQGSEKLFF	TGTGCCAGCAGCTTACGGCAGGGTTCTGAAAAACTGTTTTTT
TRBV28	TRBJ2-1	NA	once	CASTSRSYNEQFF	TGTGCCAGCACGTCGCGCTCCTACAATGAGCAGTTCTTC
TRBV5-1	TRBJ2-1	TRBD2	once	CASSPGLAGEIDNEQFF	TGCGCCAGCAGCCCGGGACTAGCGGGAGAGATTGACAATGAGCAGTTCTTC
TRBV29-1	TRBJ2-7	NA	NA	CSVESRASNEQYF	TGCAGCGTTGAATCCCGGGCGAGCAACGAGCAGTACTTC
TRBV10-3	TRBJ2-7	TRBD1	once	CAISVTNRDSRYF	TGTGCCATCAGTGTCACTAACCGGGACAGTCGGTACTTC
TRBV5-4	TRBJ1-1	NA	NA	CASSLGPGDTEAFF	TGTGCCAGCAGCTTGGGCCCAGGGGACACTGAAGCTTTCTTT
TRBV4-1	TRBJ2-7	TRBD2	NA	CASSPQREIPYEQYF	TGCGCCAGCAGCCCACAGCGGGAGATCCCCTACGAGCAGTACTTC